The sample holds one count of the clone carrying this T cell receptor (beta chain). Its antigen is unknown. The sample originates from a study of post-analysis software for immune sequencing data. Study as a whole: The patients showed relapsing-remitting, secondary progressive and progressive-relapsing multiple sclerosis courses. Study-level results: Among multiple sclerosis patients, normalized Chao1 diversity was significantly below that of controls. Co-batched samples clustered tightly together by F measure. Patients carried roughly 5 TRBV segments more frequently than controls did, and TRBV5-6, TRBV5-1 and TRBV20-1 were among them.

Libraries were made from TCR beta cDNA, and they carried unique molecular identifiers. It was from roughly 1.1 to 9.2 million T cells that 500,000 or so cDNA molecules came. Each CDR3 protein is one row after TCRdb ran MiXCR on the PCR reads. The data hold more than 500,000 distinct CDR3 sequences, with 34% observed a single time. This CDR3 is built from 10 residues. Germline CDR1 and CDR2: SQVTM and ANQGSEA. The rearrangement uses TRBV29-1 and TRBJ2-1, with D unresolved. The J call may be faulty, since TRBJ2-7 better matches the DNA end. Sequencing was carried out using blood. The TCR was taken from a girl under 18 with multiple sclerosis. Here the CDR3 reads CSVLYNEQYF. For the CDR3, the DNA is TGCAGCGTCCTTTACAATGAGCAGTACTTC.